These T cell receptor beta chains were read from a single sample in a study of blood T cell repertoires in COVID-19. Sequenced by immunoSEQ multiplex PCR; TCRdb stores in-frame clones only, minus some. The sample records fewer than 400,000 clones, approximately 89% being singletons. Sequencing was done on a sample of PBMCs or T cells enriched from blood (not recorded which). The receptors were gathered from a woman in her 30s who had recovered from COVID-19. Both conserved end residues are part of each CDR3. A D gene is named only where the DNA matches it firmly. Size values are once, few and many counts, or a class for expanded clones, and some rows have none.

CASSPRAVNSPLHF TGTGCCAGCAGCCCCAGGGCAGTTAATTCACCCCTCCACTTT TRBJ1-6 - - TRBV28
CASSWGLSTEAFF TGTGCCAGCAGCTGGGGCTTGAGCACTGAAGCTTTCTTT TRBJ1-1 - - TRBV5-8
CASSPPGRVTYSNQPQHF TGTGCCAGCAGTCCACCTGGCAGGGTCACTTATAGCAATCAGCCCCAGCATTTT TRBJ1-5 - - TRBV28
CASSQEVAGNTGELFF TGTGCCAGCAGCCAAGAGGTAGCGGGGAACACCGGGGAGCTGTTTTTT TRBJ2-2 - TRBD2 TRBV3-1/TRBV3-2
CASSSRDRDSYNEQFF TGTGCCAGCAGCTCCCGGGACAGGGATTCCTACAATGAGCAGTTCTTC TRBJ2-1 - TRBD1 TRBV3-1/TRBV3-2
CASSQTGGDRIEQFF TGTGCCAGCAGTCAGACAGGGGGAGACAGAATTGAGCAGTTCTTC TRBJ2-1 - TRBD1 TRBV27
CAWSQWLLGMGYTF TGTGCCTGGAGTCAATGGCTCCTGGGCATGGGCTACACCTTC TRBJ1-2 - - TRBV30
CASSYLDSPSTDTQYF TGTGCCAGCAGCTATCTAGACAGCCCCAGCACAGATACGCAGTATTTT TRBJ2-3 - - TRBV7-8
CAWSEGQGYGYTF TGTGCCTGGAGTGAGGGACAGGGCTATGGCTACACCTTC TRBJ1-2 once TRBD1 TRBV30
CASSQVRGTEAFF TGTGCCAGCAGCCAAGTCAGGGGCACTGAAGCTTTCTTT TRBJ1-1 - - TRBV3-1/TRBV3-2
CASSLGGGGVLVYEQYF TGTGCCAGCAGCTTAGGAGGGGGGGGAGTTCTGGTCTACGAGCAGTACTTC TRBJ2-7 - - TRBV7-2
CASSPRNQEGRYEQYF TGTGCCAGCTCACCACGCAATCAGGAGGGAAGATACGAGCAGTACTTC TRBJ2-7 - - TRBV18
CASVAALGDEKLFF TGTGCCAGCGTTGCGGCCCTAGGGGATGAAAAACTGTTTTTT TRBJ1-4 - - TRBV2
CASSLQRGSYNEQFF TGCGCCAGCAGCTTGCAACGGGGCTCCTACAATGAGCAGTTCTTC TRBJ2-1 - - TRBV5-1
CASSEGDRGRAGANVLTF TGTGCCAGCAGTGAAGGGGACAGGGGTAGAGCTGGGGCCAACGTCCTGACTTTC TRBJ2-6 - TRBD1 TRBV2
CASSYSGQARGYTF TGTGCCAGCAGTTACTCCGGACAAGCCCGGGGCTACACCTTC TRBJ1-2 few - TRBV6-5
CASSFPIDEGVETQYF TGTGCCAGCAGCTTTCCGATTGATGAGGGGGTTGAGACCCAGTACTTC TRBJ2-5 - - TRBV5-6
CASGAGMTYEQYF TGTGCTAGTGGTGCCGGGATGACCTACGAGCAGTACTTC TRBJ2-7 - - TRBV12-5
CASSRDSRNSPLHF TGTGCCAGCAGCCGGGACAGCCGTAATTCACCCCTCCACTTT TRBJ1-6 - TRBD1 TRBV5-4
CASSLRGGKVAPGYTF TGTGCCAGCAGCCTGAGGGGAGGGAAGGTAGCCCCCGGCTACACCTTC TRBJ1-2 - - TRBV9
CASSLGTILATEAFF TGTGCCAGCAGCTTGGGGACTATCTTAGCCACTGAAGCTTTCTTT TRBJ1-1 - - TRBV7-6
CASSFGQWGMNTQYF TGTGCCAGCAGTTTCGGACAGTGGGGCATGAATACGCAGTATTTT TRBJ2-3 - - TRBV5-8
CASSSTGGNGYTF TGTGCCAGCAGCTCGACAGGGGGCAATGGCTACACCTTC TRBJ1-2 once TRBD1 TRBV7-3
CASSQVATSGFSDTQYF TGCGCCAGCAGCCAAGTCGCAACTAGCGGGTTCTCAGATACGCAGTATTTT TRBJ2-3 - TRBD2 TRBV4-1
CASSIGQGLDNEQFF TGTGCCAGTAGTATAGGACAGGGCCTAGACAATGAGCAGTTCTTC TRBJ2-1 - TRBD1 TRBV19
CASSFFGSGNTIYF TGTGCCAGCAGCTTCTTCGGCTCTGGAAACACCATATATTTT TRBJ1-3 - - TRBV7-2
CASSPLREGGEQYF TGTGCCAGCTCTCCCCTGCGGGAGGGCGGCGAGCAGTACTTC TRBJ2-7 - TRBD2 TRBV18
CASSRESYEQYF TGTGCCAGCTCGCGGGAGTCCTACGAGCAGTACTTC TRBJ2-7 few TRBD2 TRBV28
CASSRTGGFQPQHF TGTGCCAGCAGTCGGACAGGGGGCTTTCAGCCCCAGCATTTT TRBJ1-5 - TRBD1 TRBV6-2/TRBV6-3
CASSPKENYGYTF TGTGCCAGCTCACCTAAAGAGAACTATGGCTACACCTTC TRBJ1-2 - - TRBV18
CAISPRQGEQFF TGTGCCATCAGTCCTCGACAGGGTGAGCAGTTCTTC TRBJ2-1 - TRBD1 TRBV10-3